This T cell receptor (beta chain) was recorded in a study of PD-1 blockade in classical Hodgkin lymphoma (dated by TCRdb to 2020 to 2022). Context from the whole study: Nivolumab dosing was 3 mg/kg intravenously every 2 weeks, continuing until either disease progression or unacceptable toxicity. To define a peripheral blood immune signature of response to PD-1 blockade in classical Hodgkin lymphoma, the study combined TCR beta sequencing with CyTOF.

The time point label corresponds to: cycle 1 day 1 (C1D1), immediately before nivolumab initiation. Relapse after autologous stem cell transplantation had occurred in all trial patients, and cohorts A, B and C were distinguished by prior brentuximab vedotin exposure. A total of over 50 patients with relapsed/refractory classical Hodgkin lymphoma made up the trial cohort, and each patient's best overall response was complete response, partial response or progressive disease. In the multi-cohort phase II CheckMate 205 trial, trial patients received single-agent nivolumab. An independent review committee assessed best overall response by applying the 2007 International Working Group response criteria. Trial PBMCs were collected immediately before nivolumab initiation (C1D1) and during therapy at cycle 2 day 1 and cycle 4 day 1. Peripheral blood was collected in 8 mL Vacutainer Cell Preparation Tubes, from which PBMCs were isolated by centrifugation and then cryopreserved.

This clone has a single count. Its antigen remains undetermined. Per-base quality was not reported, and no clone a single base away is much larger than it. Results and caveats for the whole study, not just this receptor: Newly diagnosed patients were reported to have lower baseline TCR diversity than healthy donors, and relapsed/refractory patients were reported to have lower baseline TCR diversity still. The study covered only a single clinical trial cohort, and the causes of the repertoire differences, possibly disease activity or prior therapy, were still not defined. By C4D1, a significant rise was seen in CD4+ TCR diversity but not in CD8+ TCR diversity (p=0.0027 vs p=0.16), and the rise was most apparent among complete responders (p=0.02). Trial patients achieving complete response had baseline diversity similar to newly diagnosed patients, whereas partial responders and progressors had significantly lower diversity. Lower diversity was seen in patients whose nivolumab began less than 1 year after ASCT, and these patients were left out of later analyses so that immune reconstitution would not confound the results.

The Qiagen DNeasy kit was used to extract genomic DNA both from unsorted PBMCs and from the negatively selected CD4+ and CD8+ fractions. Using primers that anneal to V and J segments, immunoSEQ multiplex PCR amplified the TCR beta CDR3 regions. A synthetic immune receptor repertoire was used to minimize amplification bias, and remaining bias was computationally removed after sequencing. From the authors' description of their analysis: Repertoire diversity was quantified as the Shannon entropy index using custom Python scripts. Unsorted, CD4+ and CD8+ repertoires were examined separately, except in combined analyses, for which CD4+ and CD8+ sequences were merged in silico. Clonal expansion was defined as a frequency increase of at least 2-fold after treatment compared with C1D1, and clones undetected at baseline were assigned a pseudocount of 0.5. Clones with 0 or 1 copy at C1D1 were defined as singleton clones, while clones with 2 or more copies were defined as non-singleton clones. Clones expanded in unsorted samples were labelled as CD4+, CD8+ or unknown by matching protein sequences in sorted samples from the same patient. Diversity changes from C1D1 to C4D1 were tested in paired samples using Wilcoxon tests. Here the immuneACCESS table is served through TCRdb, limited to in-frame sequences with V and J called. Missing clones are a known gap in these copies; in checked studies unresolved V genes cover under half, and the rest lacks a known reason. V, J and clone size derive from that table, while D and trimming were established from the DNA sequence. This sample gives 60,000 or so clones in total; 90% of them show up just once. The top ten clonotypes cover about 9.6% of the sample.

The clonotype comes from a human donor with classical Hodgkin lymphoma. The input for sequencing was peripheral blood mononuclear cells (PBMCs), taken at baseline.

DNA sequence: TGTGCCACCAGGAGACAGGGCTCTGAAAAACTGTTTTTT. Translated, it gives CATRRQGSEKLFF. The chain is encoded by TRBV19 joined to TRBJ1-4, with 7 bases aligning to TRBD1. The CDR3 numbers 13 residues from cysteine through phenylalanine. The read is trimmed to its CDR3 DNA, 39 bases read in frame from base 1. The germline V gene encodes CDR1 LNHDA and CDR2 SQIVND (reference sequence). Compared with germline, V lacks 10 bases and J lacks 7 bases; bases without a gene match: 9.